This passage covers 32 T cell receptor beta chains from one sample sequenced in a study of shared clonotypes between healthy human individuals. Assay: immunoSEQ multiplex PCR; the TCRdb copy retains only in-frame clones and omits some. The sample gives some 530,000 clones, 81% of which show up once; approximately 12% is in the top ten. Material: PBMCs. The receptors were gathered from a woman aged 40 to 50 in good health. Some clones in this sample may be carry-over from other donors' samples.

J is TRBJ2-2 and V is TRBV21-1. TRBV21-1 is assigned pseudogene status. The CDR3 covers 16 residues. The CDR3 bases are TGTGCCAGCAGCAAAGTAAGTCAAGAAAACACCGGGGAGCTGTTTTTT. It encodes CASSKVSQENTGELFF.

As concerns this clone: At one of its ends the junction is not consistent with the germline gene, which may arise from a read error. The J gene is TRBJ2-3, the V gene TRBV7-6, with D perhaps TRBD2 (5 bases). CDR1 is SGHVS and CDR2 is FNYEAQ in the germline V gene. There are 16 residues in the CDR3. The CDR3 coding sequence is TGTGCCGGCAGCTTAGTGGGCGGGCAGCGCCGACATACGCAGTATTTT. Amino acids: CAGSLVGGQRRHTQYF.

This sequence joins TRBV11-2 and TRBJ2-1; 12 nucleotides match TRBD2. The CDR3 has 15 residues. V lost 2 bases and J lost 9; bases outside the gene matches: 5. Germline V gives CDR1 SGHAT, CDR2 FQNNGV. CDR3 region: CASSLTSGRSVEQFF. CDR3 coding DNA: TGTGCCAGCAGCTTAACTAGCGGGAGGTCGGTTGAGCAGTTCTTC.

The chain's CDR3 is CASSIVRTGGDEQYF. In DNA form, the CDR3 reads TGTGCCAGTAGTATAGTAAGGACAGGGGGCGACGAGCAGTACTTC. V is TRBV19 and J is TRBJ2-7, with 11 bases that match TRBD1. The germline gives CDR1 LNHDA, CDR2 SQIVND (reference sequence). CDR3 size: 15 residues. V gave up 1 base and J gave up 5 bases; unmatched junction bases: 4.

The rearrangement links TRBV4-2 to TRBJ2-6, with 7 bases fitting TRBD1. There are 16 residues in the CDR3. The germline gives CDR1 LGHNA, CDR2 YNFKEQ. The V gene end was trimmed by 3 bases and the J gene end by 2 bases; junction bases not matched to a gene: 4. The chain's CDR3 is CASSHQTGTGANVLTF. CDR3 DNA sequence: TGTGCCAGCAGCCACCAGACAGGGACTGGGGCCAACGTCCTGACTTTC.

CDR3 loop: CASSAPGDPITGELFF. The CDR3 coding sequence is TGTGCCAGCAGCGCCCCCGGGGACCCAATCACCGGGGAGCTGTTTTTT. V is TRBV9 and J is TRBJ2-2; D tentatively fits TRBD1 or TRBD2 (5 bases each). This CDR3 has 16 amino acids. The V gene lost 3 bases and the J gene lost 4 bases, with 16 bases spanning the gap. Germline CDR1 SGDLS, CDR2 YYNGEE. Based on the CDR3 plus reference TRBV9 and TRBJ2-2, the full variable domain is DSGVTQTPKHLITATGQRVTLRCSPRSGDLSVYWYQQSLDQGLQFLIQYYNGEERAKGNILERFSAQQFPDLHSELNLSSLELGDSALYFCASSAPGDPITGELFFGEGSRLTVL.

CDR3 sequence reads: CASSLGGGGFSYNEQFF. Written as DNA, the CDR3 is TGTGCCAGCAGCTTGGGGGGTGGCGGGTTTTCCTACAATGAGCAGTTCTTC. J is TRBJ2-1 and V is TRBV5-4; D is perhaps TRBD2 (5 bases). V shed 0 bases and J shed 1 base, with 14 bases lying between them. This CDR3 has 17 residues. Germline V gene data show CDR1 as SGHNT and CDR2 as YYREEE (reference sequence). Full variable domain (outside the CDR3, taken from reference TRBV5-4 and TRBJ2-1): ETGVTQSPTHLIKTRGQQVTLRCSSQSGHNTVSWYQQALGQGPQFIFQYYREEENGRGNFPPRFSGLQFPNYSSELNVNALELDDSALYLCASSLGGGGFSYNEQFFGPGTRLTVL.

This chain connects TRBV28 to TRBJ2-1; possible D gene TRBD1, 6 bases. CDR3 size: 13 residues. Germline V lookup: CDR1 MDHEN, CDR2 SYDVKM. Trimming left V 10 bases short and J 0 bases short, with 10 bases between. CDR3 coding DNA: TGTGCCACCGACAGGAGCTCCTACAATGAGCAGTTCTTC. Its protein product is CATDRSSYNEQFF.

This clone was recorded at least ten times. The V and J genes are TRBV6-5 and TRBJ1-5; 7 bases line up with TRBD1. This CDR3 region has 15 residues. Germline CDR1 reads MNHEY; CDR2 reads SVGAGI. With V trimmed by 6 bases and J by 2 bases, 7 bases remained unmatched. The CDR3 sequence: CASRSTGVGNQPQHF. The CDR3 bases are TGTGCCAGCAGGTCTACAGGGGTGGGCAATCAGCCCCAGCATTTT.

This clone was seen ten or more times. This CDR3 is also generated by other DNA sequences in the sample. The V and J genes are TRBV18 and TRBJ1-1; D is ambiguous. There are 16 residues in the CDR3. The germline V gene has CDR1 KGHSH and CDR2 LQKENI. The V end lost 0 bases, the J end lost 1 base, and 12 bases lay between the germline ends. The CDR3 DNA follows: TGTGCCAGCTCACCACCTTCCCTCGGCGGGAACACTGAAGCTTTCTTT. Translating gives CASSPPSLGGNTEAFF.

The rearrangement joins TRBV6-1 to TRBJ1-5, with D possibly TRBD1 on 6 matching bases. The CDR3 runs 17 residues. CDR1 is MNHNS, CDR2 SASEGT, per germline. Trimming removed 3 bases from V and 2 bases from J, with 17 bases in between. Written as DNA, the CDR3 is TGTGCCAGCAGTGATCAATCCGGGACATCACGCAATCAGCCCCAGCATTTT. Protein product: CASSDQSGTSRNQPQHF.

In the case of this clone: The likely explanation is a read error, given a far larger clone one base away. Additional DNA sequences in this sample encode the identical CDR3. The V gene is TRBV21-1, the J gene TRBJ1-1; TRBD1, the table's D call, lacks a check against the DNA. TRBV21-1 is termed a pseudogene. The CDR3 has 13 amino acids. Here the CDR3 DNA reads TGTGCCAGCAGCAAAGTTGACAATACTGAAGCTTTCTTT. Translating gives CASSKVDNTEAFF.

The chain links TRBV15 to TRBJ1-5, with 7 nucleotides matching TRBD1. With V trimmed by 2 bases and J by 5 bases, 12 bases remained unmatched. The CDR3 totals 17 residues. In germline, CDR1 is LNHNV, CDR2 YYDKDF (reference sequence). CDR3 nucleotides: TGTGCCACCAGCAGACTCACAGGGGTGAGACGGGATCAGCCCCAGCATTTT. Its translation: CATSRLTGVRRDQPQHF.

This chain joins TRBV5-5 and TRBJ1-1, with a weak D call TRBD1 (6 bases). The CDR3 contains 13 residues. Trimming stripped 1 base from V and 5 bases from J, with 9 bases between. Looked up from germline, CDR1 is SGHKS and CDR2 is YYEKEE (reference sequence). CDR3 bases: TGTGCCAGCAGCTTGTCGACAGGAACTGAAGCTTTCTTT. Residues: CASSLSTGTEAFF.

There are a few counts of this clone. The chain employs TRBV23-1 and TRBJ2-7; possibly TRBD1 for D (7 bases). TRBV23-1 is an ORF, with its function uncertain. This CDR3 has 15 residues. The germline V and J ends were trimmed by 0 bases and 6 bases, with 15 bases remaining between them. The CDR3 DNA reads as TGCGCCAGCAGTCAATCTCCCAGACAGGGAGGCGAGCAGTACTTC. Residues: CASSQSPRQGGEQYF.

On this clone: A much larger clone lies a single base off, so this may be a read error. The same CDR3 is also encoded by other DNA sequences in this sample. The rearrangement joins TRBV28 to TRBJ2-7; no definite D call. This CDR3 has 12 amino acids. Looked up from germline, CDR1 is MDHEN and CDR2 is SYDVKM. V was pared by 1 base and J by 4 bases, with 5 bases between. The CDR3 reads CASSLLSYEQYF. Written as DNA, the CDR3 is TGTGCCAGCAGTTTATTGTCTTACGAGCAGTACTTC.

This chain connects TRBV29-1 to TRBJ1-2, with a tentative D call TRBD1 (5 bases). CDR1 and CDR2 (germline): SQVTM, ANQGSEA. This CDR3 region has 15 residues. The V end lost 4 bases, the J end lost 7 bases, and 22 bases lay between the germline ends. CDR3: CSVGSSGSGFGGYTF. CDR3 nucleotides: TGCAGCGTTGGGAGTTCAGGATCAGGGTTTGGTGGCTACACCTTC.

This chain connects TRBV27 to TRBJ1-1, with TRBD1 as a possible D gene (6 bases). V gave up 6 bases and J gave up 3 bases, with 17 bases separating them. Germline-derived CDR1 and CDR2 are MNHEY and SMNVEV (reference sequence). This CDR3 has 15 amino acids. The CDR3 DNA sequence: TGTGCCAGCAGACCCGGACAGATGAGTGACACTGAAGCTTTCTTT. Residues: CASRPGQMSDTEAFF.

CDR3 in amino acids: CSAPSNEKLFF. In nucleotides, the CDR3 is TGCAGTGCGCCCTCTAATGAAAAACTGTTTTTT. V usage is TRBV20-1 and J usage is TRBJ1-4; D not certain. Germline V gives CDR1 DFQATT, CDR2 SNEGSKA (reference sequence). With 6 bases removed from V and 3 bases from J, the gap between germline ends came to 5 bases. This CDR3 has 11 residues.

The rearrangement uses TRBV5-1 and TRBJ1-5; D remains unclear. CDR3 length equals 15 residues. Germline CDR1 is SGHRS and CDR2 is YFSETQ. Trimming removed 0 bases from V and 3 bases from J, with 10 bases in between. This CDR3 is CASSLAGSPNQPQHF. The CDR3 nucleotides are TGCGCCAGCAGCTTGGCGGGGAGCCCCAATCAGCCCCAGCATTTT.

This rearrangement joins TRBV10-3 to TRBJ2-3; 10 bases are a match to TRBD1. The trim removed 8 bases at V and 1 base at J, leaving 0 bases unmatched. Germline V gives CDR1 ENHRY, CDR2 SYGVKD. This CDR3 region has 13 residues. The CDR3 is CAIGTGGTDTQYF. The CDR3 DNA follows: TGTGCCATCGGGACAGGGGGCACAGATACGCAGTATTTT.

The chain uses TRBV4-1 and TRBJ1-5, with unresolved D. The CDR3 contains 17 residues. Germline V gene lookup returns CDR1 MGHRA and CDR2 YSYEKL. Between the trimmed V and J ends, which lost 5 bases and 2 bases, there was a span of 19 bases. The CDR3 here is CASSLKNGAGGNQPQHF. The CDR3 coding sequence is TGCGCCAGCAGCTTAAAGAATGGCGCCGGGGGCAATCAGCCCCAGCATTTT.

This clone was observed a single time. The V call is TRBV19, the J call TRBJ2-2, with 13 bases fitting TRBD2. The V segment lost 4 bases and the J segment 3 bases; nucleotides outside the gene matches: 5. Germline V gene sequence: CDR1 LNHDA, CDR2 SQIVND (reference sequence). The CDR3 totals 17 residues. This CDR3 is CASSTQGLAGHTGELFF. DNA for the CDR3: TGTGCCAGTAGTACCCAGGGACTAGCGGGACACACCGGGGAGCTGTTTTTT.

The V gene is TRBV7-7, the J gene TRBJ2-1; D remains ambiguous. Trimming cost V 0 bases and J 8 bases, with 8 bases left between them. Germline CDR1 and CDR2: SSHAT and FNYEAQ (reference sequence). CDR3 length: 13 amino acids. The chain's CDR3 is CASSLALRDEQFF. In DNA, the CDR3 is TGTGCCAGCAGCTTAGCCTTACGGGATGAGCAGTTCTTC. The variable domain in full, with the rest retrieved from reference TRBV7-7 and TRBJ2-1, is GAGVSQSPRYKVTKRGQDVTLRCDPISSHATLYWYQQALGQGPEFLTYFNYEAQPDKSGLPSDRFSAERPEGSISTLTIQRTEQRDSAMYRCASSLALRDEQFFGPGTRLTVL.

Notes on this clone: A far larger clone is only one base removed, so a read error is likely. The chain joins TRBV28 to TRBJ2-3; D might be TRBD1 or TRBD2, each matching 5 bases. Trimming stripped 5 bases from V and 2 bases from J, with 11 bases between. CDR1 MDHEN and CDR2 SYDVKM come from the germline V gene. This CDR3 has 14 amino acids. CDR3 sequence (DNA): TGTGCCAGCAGTAGTGGGACCATCACAGATACGCAGTATTTT. This encodes CASSSGTITDTQYF.

This rearrangement joins TRBV5-1 to TRBJ2-2; no firm D call. Trimming removed 0 bases at V and 7 bases at J, with 4 bases between. The CDR3 spans 12 residues. Germline CDR1 SGHRS, CDR2 YFSETQ. CDR3 nucleotides: TGCGCCAGCAGCTTGGAGGGCGGGGAGCTGTTTTTT. Translation: CASSLEGGELFF. Using reference TRBV5-1 and TRBJ2-2 for the parts outside the CDR3, the full variable domain is KAGVTQTPRYLIKTRGQQVTLSCSPISGHRSVSWYQQTPGQGLQFLFEYFSETQRNKGNFPGRFSGRQFSNSRSEMNVSTLELGDSALYLCASSLEGGELFFGEGSRLTVL.

On this clone: A far larger clone differs by one base, so this is likely a read error. This chain joins TRBV7-6 and TRBJ1-2; 7 bases are shared with TRBD1. The CDR3 runs to 15 residues. Germline V gives CDR1 SGHVS, CDR2 FNYEAQ. V trimming: 5 bases; J trimming: 4 bases; junction bases outside the gene matches: 10. Here the CDR3 reads CASSPDRAWFYGYTF. CDR3 DNA: TGTGCCAGCAGCCCCGACAGGGCTTGGTTCTATGGCTACACCTTC.

This clone was detected many times. The chain joins TRBV11-1 to TRBJ1-1; possibly TRBD1 for D (5 bases). Germline CDR1 is SGHAT and CDR2 is FQDESV (reference sequence). The CDR3 runs 14 residues. Trimming removed 5 bases at V and 0 bases at J, with 10 bases between. The chain's CDR3 is CASSKTVMNTEAFF. CDR3 bases: TGTGCCAGCAGCAAGACAGTCATGAACACTGAAGCTTTCTTT.

On this clone itself: It differs at one base from a far larger clone, so likely a read error. The rearrangement uses TRBV5-1 and TRBJ2-1; 9 bases map to TRBD2. With V trimmed by 0 bases and J by 5 bases, 6 bases remained unmatched. Germline CDR1 reads SGHRS; CDR2 reads YFSETQ. The CDR3 is 16 residues long. For the CDR3, the DNA is TGCGCCAGCAGCTTGGGACTAGCGGTCACGGACAATGAGCAGTTCTTC. Translation: CASSLGLAVTDNEQFF.

The CDR3 DNA sequence: TGTGCCAGCAGGGACCTAGCGGGAGTAGCCTACGAGCAGTACTTC. It translates to CASRDLAGVAYEQYF. The genes are TRBV6-1 and TRBJ2-7, with TRBD2 identical over 10 bases. This CDR3 is built from 15 residues. V shed 6 bases, J shed 2 bases, and the junction held 7 bases outside the gene matches. Per germline, CDR1 MNHNS and CDR2 SASEGT.

This rearrangement joins TRBV7-3 to TRBJ1-1; maybe TRBD1 (5 bases). The V end was cut by 0 bases, the J end by 2 bases, with 7 bases between. Germline CDR1 is SGHTA and CDR2 is FQGTGA. The CDR3 is 14 residues long. The CDR3 region is CASSLTGANTEAFF. The CDR3 region has the DNA TGTGCCAGCAGCTTAACAGGGGCCAACACTGAAGCTTTCTTT.

The chain is built from TRBV7-9 and TRBJ2-7; 7 positions agree with TRBD1. V was pared by 5 bases and J by 3 bases, with 7 bases of the junction left unmatched. The CDR3 spans 14 residues. Germline assignment: CDR1 SEHNR and CDR2 FQNEAQ (reference sequence). CDR3 residues: CASSKAGTDYEQYF. The CDR3 DNA reads as TGTGCCAGCAGCAAGGCCGGGACAGACTACGAGCAGTACTTC.